These 26 T cell receptor beta chains originate from one sample sequenced in a study of regulatory T cells in long-lasting Graves disease. Building of the TCR beta libraries involved iRepertoire HTBI primers and Arm-PCR of CDR3 regions. TCRdb ran MiXCR on the multiplex PCR reads and lists one entry per CDR3 protein. The data show hundreds of thousands of distinct CDR3 sequences, with less than 25% seen just once and 6.5% to 10% held by the top ten. Time point: persistent/refractory GD, antithyroid drugs over 5 years with positive TRAb. RNA extracted from PBMCs served as the sequencing template. Material: peripheral blood mononuclear cells (PBMCs), obtained when the disease was refractory, from a patient treated with antithyroid drugs. The receptors derive from a female donor with Graves disease.

In its sample, this clonotype was seen once. The CDR3 bases are TGTGCCAGCAGCCGTTTCCTTAGGGACTCCCAAGAGACCCAGTACTTC. It yields the protein CASSRFLRDSQETQYF. This chain uses TRBV7-9 with TRBJ2-5, with D perhaps TRBD2 (6 bases). The CDR3 totals 16 residues. Trimming took off 5 bases at V and 1 base at J, with 17 bases between the two ends. Germline CDR1 is SEHNR and CDR2 is FQNEAQ (reference sequence).

This clonotype was counted many times. The rearrangement joins TRBV12-3 or TRBV12-4 to TRBJ1-1; D unresolved. CDR3 length equals 12 residues. V lost 7 bases and J 0 bases, leaving 6 bases between the germline ends. The CDR3 DNA is TGTGCCAGCAATGCGGTGAACACTGAAGCTTTCTTT. This gives the protein CASNAVNTEAFF.

This clonotype was observed a few times. The J gene is TRBJ2-7, the V gene TRBV5-1, with D possibly being TRBD1 (6 bases). There are 13 residues in the CDR3. Germline CDR1 and CDR2: SGHRS and YFSETQ. Trimming stripped 0 bases from V and 5 bases from J, with 9 bases between. The CDR3 loop is CASSLEGVDEQYF. For the CDR3, the DNA is TGCGCCAGCAGCTTGGAGGGGGTCGACGAGCAGTACTTC.

The sample holds a few counts of this clonotype. The V call is TRBV9, the J call TRBJ2-1; D gene uncertain. Germline V gene data show CDR1 as SGDLS and CDR2 as YYNGEE. The CDR3 consists of 14 residues. V lost 3 bases and J 3 bases, leaving 10 bases between the germline ends. The CDR3 DNA reads as TGTGCCAGCAGCGCCGAACTACTCTACAATGAGCAGTTCTTC. This encodes CASSAELLYNEQFF. The full variable domain, rest sourced from reference TRBV9 and TRBJ2-1, is DSGVTQTPKHLITATGQRVTLRCSPRSGDLSVYWYQQSLDQGLQFLIQYYNGEERAKGNILERFSAQQFPDLHSELNLSSLELGDSALYFCASSAELLYNEQFFGPGTRLTVL.

The J gene is TRBJ2-2, the V gene TRBV7-3, with 9 positions matching TRBD1. In germline, CDR1 is SGHTA, CDR2 FQGTGA. This CDR3 region has 16 residues. Germline trimming cut 4 bases from V and 5 bases from J; bases unmatched to any gene: 8. In DNA, the CDR3 is TGTGCCAGCAGCTCTACGGGACAGGGTCGAACCGGGGAGCTGTTTTTT. Protein sequence: CASSSTGQGRTGELFF.

This clonotype was observed a few times. The J gene is TRBJ2-2, the V gene TRBV5-1; D possibly corresponds to TRBD2 (6 bases). The CDR3 covers 15 residues. The V gene lost 1 base and the J gene lost 5 bases, with 12 bases spanning the gap. From germline, CDR1 is SGHRS and CDR2 YFSETQ. The CDR3 loop reads CASSLSGEVTGELFF. In DNA form, the CDR3 reads TGCGCCAGCAGCTTGTCGGGGGAGGTTACCGGGGAGCTGTTTTTT. The full variable domain, its missing parts supplied by reference TRBV5-1 and TRBJ2-2, is KAGVTQTPRYLIKTRGQQVTLSCSPISGHRSVSWYQQTPGQGLQFLFEYFSETQRNKGNFPGRFSGRQFSNSRSEMNVSTLELGDSALYLCASSLSGEVTGELFFGEGSRLTVL.

There are many counts of this clonotype. The rearrangement uses TRBV7-6 and TRBJ2-7; 9 nucleotides align to TRBD2. In germline, CDR1 is SGHVS, CDR2 FNYEAQ. After removal of 2 bases from V and 0 bases from J, the junction contained 11 bases not matched to a gene. The CDR3 covers 18 residues. CDR3 residues: CASSLSAGGPLTSYEQYF. The CDR3 DNA reads TGTGCCAGCAGCTTATCCGCGGGAGGGCCCCTCACCTCCTACGAGCAGTACTTC.

The gene calls are TRBV5-1 and TRBJ2-1; no clear D. CDR1 and CDR2 from the germline V gene are SGHRS and YFSETQ. The CDR3 extends over 14 amino acids. Trimming removed 3 bases from V and 0 bases from J, with 7 bases in between. As DNA, the CDR3 is TGCGCCAGCAGCTCTCTGAGCTCCTACAATGAGCAGTTCTTC. Residues: CASSSLSSYNEQFF.

The rearrangement joins TRBV10-3 to TRBJ2-2, with a tentative D call TRBD2 (5 bases). Germline V gene sequence: CDR1 ENHRY, CDR2 SYGVKD. Deletions cut 7 bases from V and 5 bases from J, with 17 bases between. CDR3 length equals 15 residues. This CDR3 reads CAITEGGGGTGELFF. The CDR3 region has the DNA TGTGCCATCACTGAAGGCGGAGGTGGGACCGGGGAGCTGTTTTTT.

As concerns this clonotype: A much more abundant neighbour one base away suggests this may be a read error. The chain carries TRBV28 and TRBJ2-7, with 10 bases that match TRBD1. J was trimmed by 3 bases and V by 7 bases; bases with no gene match: 12. The CDR3 has 16 amino acids. CDR1 MDHEN and CDR2 SYDVKM come from the germline V gene. CDR3 amino acids: CASNPVDRGLHYEQYF. CDR3 coding DNA: TGTGCCAGCAACCCAGTAGACAGGGGGCTCCACTACGAGCAGTACTTC. Based on the CDR3 plus reference TRBV28 and TRBJ2-7, the full variable domain is DVKVTQSSRYLVKRTGEKVFLECVQDMDHENMFWYRQDPGLGLRLIYFSYDVKMKEKGDIPEGYSVSREKKERFSLILESASTNQTSMYLCASNPVDRGLHYEQYFGPGTRLTVT.

The sample holds many counts of this clonotype. CDR3 DNA: TGTGCCAGCAGCAGGGCCATGAACACTGAAGCTTTCTTT. As protein: CASSRAMNTEAFF. V is TRBV6-2 or TRBV6-3 and J is TRBJ1-1, with D maybe TRBD1 (5 bases). This CDR3 spans 13 amino acids. Germline V gene sequence: CDR1 MNHEY, CDR2 SVGEGT. With 6 bases removed from V and 0 bases from J, the gap between germline ends came to 8 bases.

As regards this clonotype: A much larger clonotype is one base distant, so this may be a read error. The V call is TRBV7-8, the J call TRBJ2-7; D may match TRBD1 or TRBD2 (5 bases each). TRBJ2-5 explains the end of the DNA better; the J call may be wrong. The CDR3 spans 15 residues. In germline, CDR1 is SGHVS, CDR2 FQNEAQ. CDR3 residues: CASSGVPGRGETQYF. As DNA, the CDR3 is TGTGCCAGCAGCGGAGTGCCGGGACGAGGGGAGACCCAGTACTTC.

The chain has TRBV29-1 and TRBJ2-4; D unclear. The germline V gene encodes CDR1 SQVTM and CDR2 ANQGSEA. The V gene lost 5 bases and the J gene lost 4 bases, with 6 bases spanning the gap. This CDR3 has 11 residues. The CDR3 region is CSVRSKNIQYF. CDR3 DNA sequence: TGCAGCGTTAGATCTAAAAACATTCAGTACTTC.

This clonotype was seen a few times. V gene TRBV20-1 combines with J gene TRBJ2-5; weak D call: TRBD2 (5 bases). Trimming took 3 bases from V and 4 from J, leaving 15 bases between them. The CDR3 has 14 residues. CDR1 DFQATT and CDR2 SNEGSKA come from the germline V gene (reference sequence). The CDR3 region has the DNA TGCAGTGCTAGGTTTGAACTCGAGGGAGAGACCCAGTACTTC. It yields the protein CSARFELEGETQYF.

This clonotype was seen many times. This rearrangement joins TRBV20-1 to TRBJ1-1; D not resolved. Germline CDR1 and CDR2: DFQATT and SNEGSKA (reference sequence). The V gene lost 6 bases and the J gene lost 10 bases, with 18 bases spanning the gap. The CDR3 runs to 12 residues. This CDR3 is CSARPTGRGAFF. CDR3 nucleotide sequence: TGCAGTGCAAGACCTACCGGGCGAGGAGCTTTCTTT.

The J gene is TRBJ2-3, the V gene TRBV7-8; TRBD2 matches 9 bases. With V trimmed by 5 bases and J by 5 bases, 11 bases remained unmatched. Germline V lookup: CDR1 SGHVS, CDR2 FQNEAQ. The CDR3 contains 16 residues. The CDR3: CASSVRPGLAVDTQYF. CDR3 DNA sequence: TGTGCCAGCAGCGTCCGCCCGGGACTAGCAGTAGATACGCAGTATTTT.

Details on this clonotype: A single base separates this from a much larger clone, so it may be a read error. Because the CDR3 is missing its conserved closing phenylalanine or tryptophan, this is likely a read error. This CDR3 reads CASNPEIGETQYS. CDR3 DNA sequence: TGTGCCAGCAACCCTGAGATTGGAGAGACCCAGTACTCC. The rearrangement links TRBV3-1 to TRBJ2-5; D is ambiguous. This CDR3 is built from 13 residues. V was trimmed by 7 bases and J by 4 bases, leaving 13 bases between them. CDR1 and CDR2 (germline): LGHDT, YNNKEL (reference sequence).

At least ten counts were recorded for this clonotype. V and J are TRBV30 and TRBJ2-2, with 7 bases that match TRBD1. The ends lost 2 bases at V and 9 bases at J; junction bases unmatched: 6. The CDR3 length is 13 residues. Per the germline V gene, CDR1 is GTSNPN and CDR2 is SVGIG (reference sequence). CDR3 protein: CAWSLRQGRELFF. As DNA, the CDR3 is TGTGCCTGGAGTCTGCGACAGGGACGGGAGCTGTTTTTT.

The rearrangement links TRBV7-9 to TRBJ2-5; the match to TRBD2 covers 8 bases. CDR1 and CDR2 (germline): SEHNR, FQNEAQ (reference sequence). This CDR3 is built from 12 residues. CDR3 nucleotides: TGTGCAAGCGAGCGGGAGAAAGAGACCCAGTACTTC. This translates into CASEREKETQYF.

The chain employs TRBV11-2 and TRBJ2-3; a possible D gene is TRBD1 (6 bases). V lost 1 base and J 7 bases, leaving 12 bases between the germline ends. This CDR3 spans 14 amino acids. The V gene's germline CDR1 is SGHAT and CDR2 FQNNGV. For the CDR3, the DNA is TGTGCCAGCAGCTTAGGTCCCGGGACATATACGCAGTATTTT. Amino acid sequence: CASSLGPGTYTQYF.

The rearrangement uses TRBV24-1 and TRBJ2-7, with TRBD1 identical over 8 bases. V shed 2 bases, J shed 2 bases, and the junction held 7 bases outside the gene matches. Germline V gene data show CDR1 as KGHDR and CDR2 as SFDVKD. The CDR3 spans 16 residues. The CDR3 DNA reads as TGTGCCACCAGTGATTACTCGGACAGGGCCCCCTACGAGCAGTACTTC. Translating it yields CATSDYSDRAPYEQYF.

The chain has TRBV5-1 and TRBJ2-5; 10 positions match TRBD2. The length of the CDR3 is 15 residues. Germline V CDR1 and CDR2: SGHRS, YFSETQ. J lost 5 bases, V lost 0 bases, and 4 bases had no gene match. In DNA form, the CDR3 reads TGCGCCAGCAGCTTGGCAGCGGGAGGGCATGAGACCCAGTACTTC. Translated, it gives CASSLAAGGHETQYF.

The rearrangement links TRBV7-9 to TRBJ1-2; possible D gene TRBD1, 5 bases. V lost 6 bases, J lost 1 base, and 12 bases lay in between. The CDR3 consists of 14 residues. Germline loops: CDR1 SEHNR, CDR2 FQNEAQ (reference sequence). Here the CDR3 DNA reads TGTGCCAGCAGGTCCGGGACCGATAACTATGGCTACACCTTC. It translates to CASRSGTDNYGYTF.

This clonotype has ten or more counts. This sequence joins TRBV7-6 and TRBJ2-5; 9 nucleotides match TRBD1. V was clipped by 2 bases and J by 1 base; unmatched bases: 8. Germline CDR1 is SGHVS and CDR2 is FNYEAQ. The CDR3 spans 17 residues. CDR3 amino acids: CASSLLGQGMGQETQYF. CDR3 in DNA: TGTGCCAGCAGCTTACTAGGACAGGGGATGGGCCAAGAGACCCAGTACTTC.

There are many counts of this clonotype. The genes are TRBV27 and TRBJ2-5; TRBD2 aligns across 7 bases. The CDR3 consists of 15 residues. Germline loops: CDR1 MNHEY, CDR2 SMNVEV (reference sequence). With V trimmed by 5 bases and J by 0 bases, 6 bases remained unmatched. The CDR3 sequence is CASSAGAGDQETQYF. The CDR3 DNA is TGTGCCAGCAGTGCCGGGGCGGGAGACCAAGAGACCCAGTACTTC.

A single count supports this clonotype. The CDR3 is CASSPPAGPYNEQFF. The CDR3 nucleotides read TGTGCCAGCAGCCCCCCGGCGGGCCCCTACAATGAGCAGTTCTTC. The chain has TRBV7-9 and TRBJ2-1; the D gene is possibly TRBD2 (5 bases). This CDR3 comprises 15 residues. The germline V gene has CDR1 SEHNR and CDR2 FQNEAQ (reference sequence). Trimming pared 5 bases from V and 2 bases from J, leaving 13 bases between.